These 7 T cell receptor beta chains originate from one sample sequenced in a study of PD-1 blockade in mismatch repair-deficient tumors. Using immunoSEQ multiplex PCR, the repertoire was profiled, and TCRdb retains in-frame clones only, with some absent. Of 100,000 to 150,000 clones listed, about nine tenths are singletons. The sample was peripheral blood, taken about 17 months after starting pembrolizumab. These TCRs come from an adult with mismatch repair-deficient cancer.

V is TRBV7-2 and J is TRBJ1-2; D unresolved. CDR1 is SGHTA and CDR2 is FQGNSA in the germline V gene. The CDR3 runs to 13 residues. The V end was cut by 3 bases, the J end by 2 bases, with 7 bases between. The CDR3 spells CASSFGQNYGYTF. The DNA for the CDR3 is TGTGCCAGCAGCTTCGGGCAGAACTATGGCTACACCTTC.

J is TRBJ2-1 and V is TRBV11-1, with a tentative D call TRBD2 (6 bases). The CDR3 extends over 13 amino acids. The V and J ends lost 1 base and 12 bases respectively, with 13 bases between them. Germline lookup yields CDR1 SGHAT and CDR2 FQDESV (reference sequence). The CDR3 bases are TGTGCCAGCAGCTTAGGCACCGGGGGTGGGCAGTTCTTC. Protein sequence: CASSLGTGGGQFF.

V gene TRBV27 combines with J gene TRBJ2-3, with D tentatively TRBD2 (6 bases). Trimming pared 4 bases from V and 5 bases from J, leaving 19 bases between. Germline loops: CDR1 MNHEY, CDR2 SMNVEV (reference sequence). The CDR3 consists of 16 residues. The CDR3 DNA reads TGTGCCAGCAGTTCTCCTAGCGCCCATAATCTAGATACGCAGTATTTT. Translation gives CASSSPSAHNLDTQYF.

The chain couples TRBV4-3 to TRBJ2-3, with 7 nucleotides matching TRBD2. J lost 0 bases, V lost 0 bases, and 3 bases had no gene match. Germline V gene data show CDR1 as LGHNA and CDR2 as YSLEER. This CDR3 comprises 16 residues. The DNA for the CDR3 is TGCGCCAGCAGCCAAGAAAGAGCGGGGAGCACAGATACGCAGTATTTT. It specifies CASSQERAGSTDTQYF.

In this sample, this clone turned up a few times. The chain recombines TRBV5-1 with TRBJ2-1; 7 bases map to TRBD2. The CDR3 loop spans 19 amino acids. The trim removed 0 bases at V and 4 bases at J, leaving 16 bases unmatched. CDR1 and CDR2 from the germline V gene are SGHRS and YFSETQ. The CDR3 is CASSLGQKVAGDSYNEQFF. The CDR3 coding sequence is TGCGCCAGCAGCTTGGGTCAGAAGGTTGCGGGGGACTCGTACAATGAGCAGTTCTTC. Drawing the rest from reference TRBV5-1 and TRBJ2-1, the complete variable domain is KAGVTQTPRYLIKTRGQQVTLSCSPISGHRSVSWYQQTPGQGLQFLFEYFSETQRNKGNFPGRFSGRQFSNSRSEMNVSTLELGDSALYLCASSLGQKVAGDSYNEQFFGPGTRLTVL.

This rearrangement joins TRBV5-6 to TRBJ1-1; 7 bases are shared with TRBD1. V shed 5 bases, J shed 1 base, and the junction held 14 bases outside the gene matches. Germline V CDR1 and CDR2: SGHDT, YYEEEE. The CDR3 totals 17 residues. CDR3 DNA sequence: TGTGCCAGCAGTGAACAGATCCGGGACAGAACGAACACTGAAGCTTTCTTT. It encodes CASSEQIRDRTNTEAFF.

This rearrangement joins TRBV2 to TRBJ2-6; D perhaps matches TRBD1 (5 bases). V shed 6 bases and J shed 0 bases, with 9 bases lying between them. CDR3 length equals 15 residues. Germline V gives CDR1 SNHLY, CDR2 FYNNEI. DNA of the CDR3: TGTGCCAGCAGATTCAGGGACTCTGGGGCCAACGTCCTGACTTTC. Translated, it gives CASRFRDSGANVLTF.